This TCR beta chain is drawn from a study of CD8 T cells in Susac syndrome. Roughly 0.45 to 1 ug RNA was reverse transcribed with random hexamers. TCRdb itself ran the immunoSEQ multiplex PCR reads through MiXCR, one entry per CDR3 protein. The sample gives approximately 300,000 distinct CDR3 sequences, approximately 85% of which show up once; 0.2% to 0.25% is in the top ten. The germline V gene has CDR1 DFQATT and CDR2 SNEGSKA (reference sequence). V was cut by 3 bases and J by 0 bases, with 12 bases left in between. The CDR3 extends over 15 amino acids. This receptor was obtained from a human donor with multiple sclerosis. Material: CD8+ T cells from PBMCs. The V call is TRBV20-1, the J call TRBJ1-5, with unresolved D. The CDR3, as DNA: TGCAGTGCTAGGGAAGGCAGGAGTAGCAATCAGCCCCAGCATTTT. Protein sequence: CSAREGRSSNQPQHF.